One and the same sample provided the 9 T cell receptor beta chains below, sequenced in a study of blood T cells in healthy people across ages. Through a sample-barcoded 5' primer and a J-beta primer mix, a second PCR was run for roughly 7 to 12 cycles. TCRdb re-called the 5' RACE reads through MiXCR, storing one row per CDR3 protein. The sample includes a few hundred thousand distinct CDR3 sequences, over 45% of them seen just once. Source material: blood. The receptor source for this set is a man in his 60s in good health.

This clonotype was counted ten times or more. The V and J genes are TRBV7-8 and TRBJ1-5; 11 nucleotides match TRBD1. V shed 5 bases, J shed 4 bases, and the junction held 10 bases outside the gene matches. The CDR3 runs to 17 residues. Germline CDR1 SGHVS, CDR2 FQNEAQ. This chain's CDR3 is CASSVSGDRGMNQPQHF. The CDR3, as DNA: TGTGCCAGCAGCGTAAGCGGGGACAGGGGGATGAATCAGCCCCAGCATTTT.

The rearrangement links TRBV7-9 to TRBJ2-7; D perhaps matches TRBD2 (5 bases). V was pared by 5 bases and J by 3 bases, with 14 bases between. This CDR3 comprises 14 residues. The V gene's germline CDR1 is SEHNR and CDR2 FQNEAQ (reference sequence). The CDR3 loop is CASSPGGSHYEQYF. The CDR3 bases are TGTGCCAGCAGCCCCGGAGGATCACACTACGAGCAGTACTTC.

The genes are TRBV20-1 and TRBJ2-1; possibly TRBD1 for D (5 bases). The J call is in doubt because the DNA end fits TRBJ2-7 better. The length of the CDR3 is 15 residues. The germline V gene has CDR1 DFQATT and CDR2 SNEGSKA (reference sequence). The CDR3 protein is CSARPGSGSYNEQYF. The DNA for the CDR3 is TGCAGTGCTAGACCAGGGTCGGGCTCCTACAATGAGCAGTACTTC.

The chain joins TRBV20-1 to TRBJ2-4, with TRBD2 matching 9 bases. The germline gives CDR1 DFQATT, CDR2 SNEGSKA (reference sequence). This CDR3 contains 18 residues. The junction had 12 bases not matched to a gene; V was cut back by 3 bases and J by 0 bases. The CDR3 region has the DNA TGCAGTGCTAGTGCCATTACTAGCGGGCCAGTAGCCAAAAACATTCAGTACTTC. Its protein is CSASAITSGPVAKNIQYF.

The V call is TRBV20-1, the J call TRBJ2-1; 7 bases are a match to TRBD1. The V and J ends lost 5 bases and 4 bases, in that order; junction bases with no gene match: 8. This CDR3 is built from 14 residues. CDR1 DFQATT and CDR2 SNEGSKA come from the germline V gene (reference sequence). CDR3 residues: CSAGKNRGYNEQFF. CDR3 bases: TGCAGTGCTGGTAAGAACAGGGGTTACAATGAGCAGTTCTTC.

Concerning this clonotype itself: A much bigger clone sits one base away, suggesting this may be a read error. Here the CDR3 DNA reads TGTGCCAGCAGCCAATTCGAACGGAGCTCCTATAATTCACCCCTCCACTTT. This sequence encodes CASSQFERSSYNSPLHF. This rearrangement joins TRBV16 to TRBJ1-6, with D uncertain. V shed 1 base and J shed 0 bases, with 10 bases lying between them. Germline CDR1 reads KGHSY; CDR2 reads FQNENV. The CDR3 has 17 amino acids.

The V call is TRBV20-1, the J call TRBJ2-7, with TRBD1 matching 10 bases. This CDR3 contains 13 residues. CDR1 DFQATT and CDR2 SNEGSKA come from the germline V gene (reference sequence). Trimming at V came to 1 base and at J to 5 bases, leaving 2 bases not matched to a gene. This chain's CDR3 is CSARVGTGDEQYF. In nucleotides, the CDR3 is TGCAGTGCTAGAGTGGGGACAGGGGACGAGCAGTACTTC.

The chain recombines TRBV28 with TRBJ2-1; TRBD1 agrees at 7 bases. The length of the CDR3 is 13 residues. J lost 8 bases, V lost 7 bases, and 8 bases had no gene match. Germline V gene sequence: CDR1 MDHEN, CDR2 SYDVKM. The CDR3 sequence is CASTRGGAYEQFF. DNA of the CDR3: TGTGCCAGCACCAGAGGGGGCGCCTATGAGCAGTTCTTC.

This clonotype showed up many times. This sequence joins TRBV6-5 and TRBJ2-3; D is perhaps TRBD2 (5 bases). Per the germline V gene, CDR1 is MNHEY and CDR2 is SVGAGI. V gave up 8 bases and J gave up 2 bases, with 14 bases separating them. The CDR3 is made up of 14 amino acids. CDR3 DNA: TGTGCCAGCGCCTCCCAGCGGAACACAGATACGCAGTATTTT. This gives the protein CASASQRNTDTQYF.